The 10 T cell receptor beta chains listed next were all sequenced from one sample in a study of OX40 agonist ivuxolimab in advanced cancers. Libraries were made using the immunoSEQ multiplex PCR assay. Entries here come from immuneACCESS through TCRdb and include only in-frame sequences with V and J called. Some clones fail to appear in such tables; in the studies checked, an unresolved V gene covers under half of the shortfall, and the cause of the remainder is unknown. In all, the sample holds some 130,000 clones, and over 75% of those were seen once. The top ten clones comprise approximately 1.1% of the sample. The source material was CD4+ or CD8+ T cells sorted from blood, sampled in a trial of the OX40 agonist ivuxolimab. The receptor set was obtained from an adult with an advanced solid tumor such as melanoma, head and neck, liver or kidney cancer.

The chain links TRBV27 to TRBJ2-3; 7 nucleotides line up with TRBD2. This CDR3 comprises 18 residues. J gave up 2 bases and V 5 bases, and 16 bases lay outside the gene matches. Germline V gene sequence: CDR1 MNHEY, CDR2 SMNVEV (reference sequence). As DNA, the CDR3 is TGTGCCAGCAGTGCCATCCAACGGGCTAGCGGCATCACAGATACGCAGTATTTT. It encodes CASSAIQRASGITDTQYF.

In its sample, this clone was seen a few times. The chain employs TRBV19 and TRBJ1-2; D unresolved. The CDR3 has 16 residues. The V end was cut by 3 bases, the J end by 8 bases, with 22 bases between. Germline lookup yields CDR1 LNHDA and CDR2 SQIVND (reference sequence). CDR3 nucleotide sequence: TGTGCCAGTAGTATCTACCCGCTGGGTCTAATGGGGGGCTACACCTTC. It codes for CASSIYPLGLMGGYTF.

V gene TRBV2 combines with J gene TRBJ1-1; TRBD1 aligns across 10 bases. V lost 1 base to trimming and J lost 4 bases; unmatched junction nucleotides: 3. There are 15 residues in the CDR3. The V gene's germline CDR1 is SNHLY and CDR2 FYNNEI. As DNA, the CDR3 is TGTGCCAGCAGTGAAGGAAGGGACAGGGGCACTGAAGCTTTCTTT. Protein product: CASSEGRDRGTEAFF.

About this clone itself: The sample has other DNA sequences that encode this CDR3 too. The V and J genes are TRBV30 and TRBJ2-3; D is uncertain. The CDR3 loop spans 13 amino acids. Per the germline V gene, CDR1 is GTSNPN and CDR2 is SVGIG (reference sequence). The ends were cut back, 0 bases at V and 0 bases at J, with 4 bases in the middle. This chain's CDR3 is CAWSVGSTDTQYF. Here the CDR3 DNA reads TGTGCCTGGAGTGTGGGGAGCACAGATACGCAGTATTTT.

The chain recombines TRBV6-6 with TRBJ1-2; 11 bases are a match to TRBD1. Losses at the gene ends were 10 bases for V and 2 bases for J; bases not matched to a gene: 9. Germline values: CDR1 MNHNY, CDR2 SVGAGI (reference sequence). CDR3 length: 15 residues. The CDR3 sequence: CATRTGGWNNYGYTF. The CDR3 DNA reads TGTGCCACCAGGACAGGGGGCTGGAACAACTATGGCTACACCTTC.

The gene calls are TRBV7-2 and TRBJ2-3, with 11 bases fitting TRBD2. The CDR3 extends over 16 amino acids. Germline values: CDR1 SGHTA, CDR2 FQGNSA. V lost 5 bases and J lost 4; bases outside the gene matches: 8. This CDR3 reads CASSTRLAGRADTQYF. The CDR3 nucleotides are TGTGCCAGCAGCACGAGACTAGCGGGGCGGGCAGATACGCAGTATTTT.

The chain recombines TRBV30 with TRBJ2-5; D is unresolved. With 3 bases removed from V and 3 bases from J, the gap between germline ends came to 5 bases. The CDR3 runs to 11 residues. Germline values: CDR1 GTSNPN, CDR2 SVGIG (reference sequence). In nucleotides, the CDR3 is TGTGCCTGGAGCGCTGAAGAGACCCAGTACTTC. This codes for CAWSAEETQYF.

This chain's CDR3 is CASSLLGLAGYDNEQFF. The CDR3 DNA reads as TGTGCCAGCAGTTTATTAGGGCTAGCGGGATACGACAATGAGCAGTTCTTC. This chain links TRBV28 with TRBJ2-1; TRBD2 aligns across 9 bases. CDR3 length equals 17 residues. V shed 1 base and J 5 bases; nucleotides not matched to a gene: 9. Germline V gene lookup returns CDR1 MDHEN and CDR2 SYDVKM.

The CDR3 reads CASSLNPGLVYEQYF. The CDR3 DNA sequence: TGTGCCAGCAGCTTAAATCCGGGCCTCGTATACGAGCAGTACTTC. The chain has TRBV7-3 and TRBJ2-7; D remains unclear. V dropped 1 base and J dropped 4 bases, with 14 bases sitting between them. Germline V gene lookup returns CDR1 SGHTA and CDR2 FQGTGA. The CDR3 contains 15 residues.

Here the CDR3 reads CASSPLFNGGEKLFF. CDR3 bases: TGTGCCAGCAGTCCCTTATTTAATGGAGGGGAAAAACTGTTTTTT. The gene calls are TRBV28 and TRBJ1-4; D is undetermined. The CDR3 loop spans 15 amino acids. Trimming removed 5 bases at V and 8 bases at J, with 18 bases between. Germline CDR1 reads MDHEN; CDR2 reads SYDVKM.